The 29 T cell receptor beta chains below were found in one sample sequenced in a study of CD4 T cells in relation to SARS-CoV-2 and coronaviruses. The antigens these receptors bind are not known. Sequencing was performed with immunoSEQ multiplex PCR; in TCRdb, only in-frame clones are kept and a portion is missing. Among about 21,000 clones listed, 78% were seen once. CD4+ T cells from unexposed donors were obtained before the COVID-19 pandemic (2011-2018). The cells were cultured for about ten days before CD4+ T cells were isolated. Source material: CD4+ T cells from PBMCs, cultured in vitro. The receptors shown here come from a human donor in good health.

This chain joins TRBV14 and TRBJ2-5; no clear D gene. This CDR3 spans 15 amino acids. V was pared by 0 bases and J by 0 bases, with 8 bases between. CDR1 SGHDN and CDR2 FVKESK come from the germline V gene. CDR3 bases: TGTGCCAGCAGCCAAGATATACGGAACCAAGAGACCCAGTACTTC. Translating gives CASSQDIRNQETQYF.

A single count supports this clone. The V gene is TRBV9, the J gene TRBJ2-2; 10 bases align to TRBD1. With 3 bases clipped from V and 5 bases from J, the junction kept 7 bases outside the gene matches. Germline CDR1 and CDR2: SGDLS and YYNGEE. This CDR3 is 16 amino acids long. The chain's CDR3 is CASSERWTGGTGELFF. In nucleotides, the CDR3 is TGTGCCAGCAGCGAAAGGTGGACAGGGGGAACCGGGGAGCTGTTTTTT.

The rearrangement links TRBV28 to TRBJ2-3, with 9 bases identical to TRBD1. Germline CDR1 and CDR2: MDHEN and SYDVKM. Unmatched junction bases numbered 7, after V lost 5 bases and J lost 4 bases. The CDR3 is 15 residues long. CDR3 amino acids: CASSTYRQGADTQYF. The CDR3 DNA follows: TGTGCCAGCAGTACCTATCGACAGGGGGCAGATACGCAGTATTTT.

The chain couples TRBV30 to TRBJ1-1, with D possibly matching TRBD1 (6 bases). The CDR3 is made up of 13 amino acids. V lost 2 bases, J lost 3 bases, and 10 bases lay in between. Looked up from germline, CDR1 is GTSNPN and CDR2 is SVGIG (reference sequence). CDR3 sequence: CAWSREGDTEAFF. The CDR3 DNA reads as TGTGCCTGGAGTCGAGAGGGGGACACTGAAGCTTTCTTT.

The V gene is TRBV10-3, the J gene TRBJ1-2; D gene ambiguous. Germline CDR1 reads ENHRY; CDR2 reads SYGVKD. There are 14 residues in the CDR3. V was cut by 4 bases and J by 3 bases, with 12 bases left in between. CDR3 DNA: TGTGCCATCAGTGGGACCGGGATGGACTATGGCTACACCTTC. Its protein is CAISGTGMDYGYTF.

The chain carries TRBV10-3 and TRBJ1-3; D unclear. The CDR3 sequence is 13 residues long. V was trimmed by 11 bases and J by 0 bases, leaving 11 bases between them. Looked up from germline, CDR1 is ENHRY and CDR2 is SYGVKD. In DNA, the CDR3 is TGTGCCGTTAATTCAGGCTCTGGAAACACCATATATTTT. Translating gives CAVNSGSGNTIYF.

The chain recombines TRBV19 with TRBJ1-1; no reliable D call. The V end lost 9 bases, the J end lost 2 bases, and 16 bases lay between the germline ends. This CDR3 has 14 amino acids. From germline, CDR1 is LNHDA and CDR2 SQIVND (reference sequence). The CDR3 bases are TGTGCCAGGACCCGGGTCCTCTATAACACTGAAGCTTTCTTT. This encodes CARTRVLYNTEAFF.

This clone was observed a single time. The gene calls are TRBV24-1 and TRBJ2-1; 10 bases map to TRBD2. The length of the CDR3 is 17 residues. The ends lost 5 bases at V and 5 bases at J; junction bases unmatched: 11. In germline, CDR1 is KGHDR, CDR2 SFDVKD. CDR3 nucleotide sequence: TGTGCCACCAGTGGGGTAGCGGGAGGATCCTCTCACAATGAGCAGTTCTTC. This sequence encodes CATSGVAGGSSHNEQFF.

The CDR3 DNA reads as TGCGCCAGCAGCTCCCGGCAGGGCTCCTACAATGAGCAGTTCTTC. Protein: CASSSRQGSYNEQFF. The J gene is TRBJ2-1, the V gene TRBV5-1; possibly TRBD1 for D (5 bases). The CDR3 covers 15 residues. Per the germline V gene, CDR1 is SGHRS and CDR2 is YFSETQ. V lost 3 bases and J 0 bases, leaving 10 bases between the germline ends.

The chain has TRBV7-2 and TRBJ2-1; 7 bases line up with TRBD2. Germline CDR1 is SGHTA and CDR2 is FQGNSA. V was pared by 6 bases and J by 10 bases, with 18 bases of the junction left unmatched. CDR3 length: 16 amino acids. CDR3 in DNA: TGTGCCAGCAGACCACGAACTAGCGCCCCATCGGAGGAGCAGTTCTTC. This codes for CASRPRTSAPSEEQFF.

V is TRBV5-1 and J is TRBJ2-5; 7 bases align to TRBD1. Looked up from germline, CDR1 is SGHRS and CDR2 is YFSETQ. Losses at the gene ends were 1 base for V and 5 bases for J; bases not matched to a gene: 11. The CDR3 spans 16 residues. The CDR3: CASSLFGTEQVETQYF. In DNA, the CDR3 is TGCGCCAGCAGCTTGTTCGGGACAGAGCAGGTGGAGACCCAGTACTTC.

The V and J genes are TRBV6-5 and TRBJ1-1; 7 nucleotides align to TRBD1. The J segment lost 7 bases and the V segment lost 4 bases, leaving 3 bases of the junction unmatched. The CDR3 consists of 12 residues. Germline V gives CDR1 MNHEY, CDR2 SVGAGI. The CDR3 is CASSFRDSEAFF. CDR3 nucleotide sequence: TGTGCCAGCAGTTTCCGGGACAGTGAAGCTTTCTTT.

The chain couples TRBV7-6 to TRBJ2-5; TRBD1 matches 7 bases. Germline V gene data show CDR1 as SGHVS and CDR2 as FNYEAQ. CDR3 length: 13 amino acids. The V segment lost 5 bases and the J segment 4 bases; nucleotides outside the gene matches: 4. This CDR3 reads CASSRTGVETQYF. CDR3 nucleotides: TGTGCCAGCAGCAGGACAGGAGTAGAGACCCAGTACTTC.

The sample holds one count of this clone. V gene TRBV25-1 combines with J gene TRBJ2-3; D may be TRBD2 (5 bases). Trimming removed 3 bases at V and 8 bases at J, with 18 bases between. This CDR3 is 15 amino acids long. From germline, CDR1 is MGHDK and CDR2 SYGVNS. The CDR3 DNA reads as TGTGCCAGCAGTGATCGGCCCTCGGGGTTCTCTACGCAGTATTTT. Translation gives CASSDRPSGFSTQYF.

J is TRBJ2-7 and V is TRBV5-1; the match to TRBD2 covers 7 bases. V was clipped by 3 bases and J by 4 bases; unmatched bases: 13. Germline-derived CDR1 and CDR2 are SGHRS and YFSETQ. This CDR3 is 16 amino acids long. CDR3: CASSWDPGGSRYEQYF. In nucleotides, the CDR3 is TGCGCCAGCAGCTGGGACCCCGGCGGGAGTCGGTACGAGCAGTACTTC.

This clone was seen a single time. V gene TRBV18 combines with J gene TRBJ1-5; D gene unclear. The CDR3 spans 13 residues. The V gene's germline CDR1 is KGHSH and CDR2 LQKENI. Trimming left V 2 bases short and J 6 bases short, with 8 bases between. The CDR3 region is CASSPEEGQPQHF. In DNA form, the CDR3 reads TGTGCCAGCTCACCAGAGGAAGGTCAGCCCCAGCATTTT.

This clone was recorded once. V is TRBV28 and J is TRBJ1-5, with a possible D match to TRBD1 (6 bases). CDR1 and CDR2 from the germline V gene are MDHEN and SYDVKM. Trimming pared 9 bases from V and 10 bases from J, leaving 25 bases between. The CDR3 runs to 15 residues. The CDR3 nucleotides read TGTGCCAGTCTTCGCGTCGGGCCCAGGGGAAGACCCCAGCATTTT. It is translated as CASLRVGPRGRPQHF.

The chain is built from TRBV2 and TRBJ1-1; TRBD1 is a possible D gene (6 bases). CDR3 length: 12 amino acids. The V end was cut by 3 bases, the J end by 10 bases, with 12 bases between. The germline V gene has CDR1 SNHLY and CDR2 FYNNEI. The CDR3 spells CASSEDSLGAFF. In nucleotides, the CDR3 is TGTGCCAGCAGTGAGGACAGCTTAGGAGCTTTCTTT.

The chain uses TRBV9 and TRBJ2-1, with 8 bases aligning to TRBD2. With V trimmed by 0 bases and J by 0 bases, 2 bases remained unmatched. The CDR3 is 16 residues long. The V gene's germline CDR1 is SGDLS and CDR2 YYNGEE. CDR3 in DNA: TGTGCCAGCAGCGTAGTAGCGGGACTCTCCTACAATGAGCAGTTCTTC. Its protein is CASSVVAGLSYNEQFF. Full variable domain (remainder filled in from reference TRBV9 and TRBJ2-1): DSGVTQTPKHLITATGQRVTLRCSPRSGDLSVYWYQQSLDQGLQFLIQYYNGEERAKGNILERFSAQQFPDLHSELNLSSLELGDSALYFCASSVVAGLSYNEQFFGPGTRLTVL.

This chain connects TRBV7-8 to TRBJ2-1, with 11 bases that match TRBD2. The CDR3 is 17 residues long. Per germline, CDR1 SGHVS and CDR2 FQNEAQ. V shed 6 bases and J 1 base; nucleotides not matched to a gene: 8. CDR3 sequence reads: CASRTGTSGNSYNEQFF. The CDR3 DNA sequence: TGTGCCAGCAGGACCGGGACTAGCGGTAATTCCTACAATGAGCAGTTCTTC. The entire variable domain, with the rest obtained from reference TRBV7-8 and TRBJ2-1, is as follows: GAGVSQSPRYKVAKRGQDVALRCDPISGHVSLFWYQQALGQGPEFLTYFQNEAQLDKSGLPSDRFFAERPEGSVSTLKIQRTQQEDSAVYLCASRTGTSGNSYNEQFFGPGTRLTVL.

This rearrangement joins TRBV6-4 to TRBJ2-3; D gene ambiguous. Looked up from germline, CDR1 is MRHNA and CDR2 is SNTAGT. Trimming stripped 4 bases from V and 0 bases from J, with 11 bases between. This CDR3 comprises 15 residues. The CDR3 loop reads CASSALGRSTDTQYF. The CDR3 coding sequence is TGTGCCAGCAGTGCCCTCGGGCGGAGCACAGATACGCAGTATTTT.

This clone was seen a single time. CDR3 sequence: CASSINTDRGKKAFF. CDR3 sequence (DNA): TGTGCCAGTAGTATAAACACGGACAGGGGTAAAAAAGCTTTCTTT. The rearrangement uses TRBV19 and TRBJ1-1; 9 bases map to TRBD1. V was clipped by 2 bases and J by 9 bases; unmatched bases: 10. This CDR3 region has 15 residues. Germline lookup yields CDR1 LNHDA and CDR2 SQIVND (reference sequence).

This chain joins TRBV18 and TRBJ1-2; no clear D. The CDR3 has 15 amino acids. Germline CDR1 KGHSH, CDR2 LQKENI. The V gene lost 6 bases and the J gene lost 6 bases, with 20 bases spanning the gap. CDR3 sequence reads: CASSPATATPNGYTF. The CDR3 nucleotides read TGTGCCAGCTCCCCAGCAACCGCAACTCCCAATGGCTACACCTTC.

This clone was counted between two and nine times. The chain employs TRBV30 and TRBJ1-2; D unresolved. Germline-derived CDR1 and CDR2 are GTSNPN and SVGIG (reference sequence). This CDR3 spans 12 amino acids. Trimming took 2 bases from V and 8 from J, leaving 12 bases between them. The CDR3 loop is CAWSSGGAGYTF. The DNA for the CDR3 is TGTGCCTGGAGTAGTGGTGGTGCAGGCTACACCTTC.

This chain connects TRBV18 to TRBJ2-3, with 11 bases identical to TRBD2. Germline-derived CDR1 and CDR2 are KGHSH and LQKENI. V shed 3 bases and J 4 bases; nucleotides not matched to a gene: 9. The CDR3 spans 17 residues. CDR3 in DNA: TGTGCCAGCTCACCGGTCTTACTAGCGGGAGCCCCAGATACGCAGTATTTT. Translation: CASSPVLLAGAPDTQYF. The full variable domain, completed using reference TRBV18 and TRBJ2-3, is NAGVMQNPRHLVRRRGQEARLRCSPMKGHSHVYWYRQLPEEGLKFMVYLQKENIIDESGMPKERFSAEFPKEGPSILRIQQVVRGDSAAYFCASSPVLLAGAPDTQYFGPGTRLTVL.

This CDR3 is CATSGVGPSSGNTIYF. CDR3 bases: TGTGCCACCAGTGGAGTCGGTCCGAGCTCTGGAAACACCATATATTTT. The rearrangement joins TRBV24-1 to TRBJ1-3; D unclear. Per germline, CDR1 KGHDR and CDR2 SFDVKD. The CDR3 is 16 residues long. Trimming removed 5 bases from V and 0 bases from J, with 13 bases in between.

The chain carries TRBV6-5 and TRBJ2-1, with D hard to call. The length of the CDR3 is 15 residues. V was clipped by 5 bases and J by 0 bases, with 11 bases between them. Germline lookup yields CDR1 MNHEY and CDR2 SVGAGI. The CDR3 is CASSRLPYSYNEQFF. For the CDR3, the DNA is TGTGCCAGCAGTAGGCTACCTTACTCCTACAATGAGCAGTTCTTC.

The rearrangement uses TRBV14 and TRBJ2-5, with D uncertain. Trimming stripped 5 bases from V and 5 bases from J, with 15 bases between. Germline values: CDR1 SGHDN, CDR2 FVKESK. The CDR3 spans 14 residues. The CDR3 DNA follows: TGTGCCAGCAGCGACCAAGAGATGGTGGAGACCCAGTACTTC. It yields the protein CASSDQEMVETQYF. Together with reference TRBV14 and TRBJ2-5, the CDR3 gives the full variable domain: EAGVTQFPSHSVIEKGQTVTLRCDPISGHDNLYWYRRVMGKEIKFLLHFVKESKQDESGMPNNRFLAERTGGTYSTLKVQPAELEDSGVYFCASSDQEMVETQYFGPGTRLLVL.

This chain connects TRBV12-5 to TRBJ2-7; a possible D gene is TRBD1 (6 bases). V lost 2 bases to trimming and J lost 2 bases, with 10 bases between them. Per germline, CDR1 LGHNT and CDR2 FRNRAP. The CDR3 has 14 residues. The CDR3 DNA sequence: TGTGCTAGTGGTTTGTCGGCAGGGGCCTACGAGCAGTACTTC. Protein: CASGLSAGAYEQYF.